A selection of T cell receptor beta chains follows, all from one sample in a study of blood T cells in healthy people across ages. TCRdb reprocessed the 5' RACE reads via MiXCR and lists one record per CDR3 protein. In the table there are roughly 1,500,000 distinct CDR3 sequences, about 35% of which are singletons. Specimen: blood. Every receptor here comes from a woman in her twenties or thirties in good health. Both conserved end residues are part of each CDR3. Fields, in order: clone size, J gene, V gene, D gene, CDR3 DNA, CDR3 protein. A D gene is named only where the DNA matches it firmly. The size of a clone is reported for some rows only, either as once, few or many, or as a class for expanded clones.

.,TRBJ1-4,TRBV3-1,TRBD1,TGTGCCAGCAGCCAAGAAATGAGACAGGGGAACGAAAAACTGTTTTTT,CASSQEMRQGNEKLFF
few,TRBJ1-2,TRBV30,.,TGTGCCTGGAGTCAGGGCTTGGACTATGGCTACACCTTC,CAWSQGLDYGYTF
few,TRBJ2-1,TRBV11-1,.,TGTGCCAGCAGCCGGAGCTCAGGCCCATACAATGAGCAGTTCTTC,CASSRSSGPYNEQFF
many,TRBJ2-5,TRBV4-1,TRBD2,TGCGCCAGCAGCCAAGTACGGGGGGGAGAGACCCAGTACTTC,CASSQVRGGETQYF
few,TRBJ2-3,TRBV7-3,TRBD1,TGTGCCAGCAGCCCAGGACAGGGCTACACAGATACGCAGTATTTT,CASSPGQGYTDTQYF
.,TRBJ1-5,TRBV20-1,.,TGCAGTGCTTCCTGGGGCAGGGAGGGCAGCAATCAGCCCCAGCATTTT,CSASWGREGSNQPQHF
few,TRBJ1-5,TRBV7-2,.,TGTGCCAGCAGCTTTTCTGGGTACAATCAGCCCCAGCATTTT,CASSFSGYNQPQHF
few,TRBJ2-7,TRBV30,TRBD2,TGTGCCTGGAGGGTAGCGGGGGAATACGAGCAGTACTTC,CAWRVAGEYEQYF
.,TRBJ1-2,TRBV20-1,.,TGCAGTGCCCAAGATTCCTTCTATGGCTACACCTTC,CSAQDSFYGYTF
.,TRBJ1-5,TRBV11-2,.,TGTGCCAGCAGTCTTACAGGGACACGAAATCAGCCCCAGCATTTT,CASSLTGTRNQPQHF
many,TRBJ2-3,TRBV12-3/TRBV12-4,.,TGTGCCAGCAGTTTAAGTTATGGGGATACGCAGTATTTT,CASSLSYGDTQYF
.,TRBJ2-5,TRBV5-1,TRBD2,TGCGCCAGCAGCTTGGATGCGGGGGTTCTCGAGACCCAGTACTTC,CASSLDAGVLETQYF
few,TRBJ2-1,TRBV20-1,TRBD2,TGCAGTGCTAGAGATAAGGGGACTAGCGGGACCTACTTATTCTCCTACAATGAGCAGTTCTTC,CSARDKGTSGTYLFSYNEQFF